This is a list of T cell receptor beta chains from one sample in a study of blood T cell repertoires in COVID-19. Using immunoSEQ multiplex PCR, the repertoire was profiled, and TCRdb retains in-frame clones only, with some absent. This sample carries tens of thousands of clones, 75% to 85% of them seen once, and the ten largest clones take less than 8%. Sequencing was performed on peripheral blood. These receptors were collected from a human donor in a cohort sampled during active COVID-19. The CDR3 runs from the conserved cysteine through the conserved F or W. D genes are given only for firm matches. Clone size, where shown, is once, few, many, or a class for clones that have expanded.

d_call clone_size j_call v_call cdr3_aa cdr3_nt
NA NA TRBJ2-1 TRBV11-2 CASSLGHNNEQFF TGTGCCAGCAGCCTGGGGCATAACAATGAGCAGTTCTTC
NA NA TRBJ1-2 TRBV28 CASSETGTKYGYTF TGTGCCAGCAGTGAGACCGGGACTAAGTATGGCTACACCTTC
TRBD1 once TRBJ2-7 TRBV24-1 CATSAQDRGTDEQYF TGTGCCACCAGTGCCCAAGACAGGGGAACGGACGAGCAGTACTTC
TRBD2 few TRBJ2-7 TRBV9 CASSPGTSGTYEQYF TGTGCCAGCAGCCCAGGGACTAGCGGGACTTACGAGCAGTACTTC
TRBD2 NA TRBJ2-1 TRBV5-5 CASSQGTSGDEQFF TGTGCCAGCAGCCAAGGGACTAGCGGGGATGAGCAGTTCTTC
NA NA TRBJ2-5 TRBV4-1 CASSQGRIGTTKETQYF TGCGCCAGCAGCCAGGGACGAATAGGGACAACGAAAGAGACCCAGTACTTC
TRBD1 NA TRBJ1-2 TRBV7-9 CASSLDRGDGYTF TGTGCCAGCAGCTTAGACAGGGGAGACGGCTACACCTTC
TRBD2 NA TRBJ2-1 TRBV14 CASSQGGLAGHYNEQFF TGTGCCAGCAGCCAAGGTGGGCTAGCGGGTCATTACAATGAGCAGTTCTTC
NA NA TRBJ2-2 TRBV5-1 CASSFGLYTGELFF TGCGCCAGCAGCTTTGGGCTATACACCGGGGAGCTGTTTTTT
NA once TRBJ2-5 TRBV5-6 CASNGLPGGEETQYF TGTGCCAGCAACGGATTACCTGGAGGGGAGGAGACCCAGTACTTC
NA few TRBJ1-1 TRBV5-1 CASSFGEDAEAFF TGCGCCAGCAGCTTCGGGGAGGACGCTGAAGCTTTCTTT
NA NA TRBJ1-1 TRBV5-1 CASSLETANTEAFF TGCGCCAGCAGCTTGGAGACAGCGAACACTGAAGCTTTCTTT
NA NA TRBJ1-1 TRBV7-9 CASSSEAVPEAFF TGTGCCAGCAGCTCCGAGGCGGTACCTGAAGCTTTCTTT
NA NA TRBJ1-1 TRBV20-1 CSASSGANTEAFF TGCAGTGCTAGTTCTGGGGCGAACACTGAAGCTTTCTTT
TRBD2 NA TRBJ2-3 TRBV27 CASSLVGGDTQYF TGTGCCAGCAGTTTAGTGGGAGGGGATACGCAGTATTTT
NA NA TRBJ1-4 TRBV21-1 CASSKGGTGSEKLFF TGTGCCAGCAGCAAAGGAGGGACAGGGAGCGAAAAACTGTTTTTT
TRBD1 few TRBJ1-2 TRBV27 CASCRTGVSNYGYTF TGTGCCAGCTGTAGAACAGGGGTCTCCAACTATGGCTACACCTTC
TRBD1 NA TRBJ2-5 TRBV29-1 CSAGDSQETQYF TGCAGCGCTGGGGACAGTCAAGAGACCCAGTACTTC
TRBD2 NA TRBJ2-1 TRBV6-4 CASSDSTSGNAEQFF TGTGCCAGCAGTGACTCGACTAGCGGGAACGCTGAGCAGTTCTTC
TRBD2 few TRBJ2-1 TRBV5-1 CASSLDGLVPYEQFF TGCGCCAGCAGCTTGGACGGACTAGTTCCCTATGAGCAGTTCTTC
TRBD1 NA TRBJ1-2 TRBV5-8 CASSLVGQGFGYTF TGTGCCAGCAGCTTGGTAGGACAGGGTTTTGGCTACACCTTC
TRBD1 NA TRBJ1-2 TRBV24-1 CATSDSGTGAYGYTF TGTGCCACCAGTGATTCTGGGACAGGAGCCTATGGCTACACCTTC
TRBD1 NA TRBJ2-2 TRBV19 CASSRTGGTGELFF TGTGCCAGTTCCAGGACAGGGGGCACCGGGGAGCTGTTTTTT
TRBD1 NA TRBJ2-7 TRBV2 CASGTGVGEQYF TGTGCCAGCGGGACAGGGGTGGGCGAGCAGTACTTC
NA once TRBJ2-5 TRBV28 CASSQFNSGQETQYF TGTGCCAGCAGCCAATTCAATAGCGGCCAAGAGACCCAGTACTTC
NA NA TRBJ2-7 TRBV6-5 CASRQGSYEQYF TGTGCCAGCAGACAGGGATCCTACGAGCAGTACTTC
TRBD1 NA TRBJ1-4 TRBV28 CASSKGTGGSREKLFF TGTGCCAGCAGCAAAGGGACAGGGGGATCTAGAGAAAAACTGTTTTTT
NA NA TRBJ1-5 TRBV24-1 CATSDHRGSNQPQHF TGTGCCACCAGTGATCATAGAGGGAGCAATCAGCCCCAGCATTTT
TRBD1 once TRBJ2-7 TRBV7-6 CASSSGTVSYEQYF TGTGCCAGCAGCTCCGGGACAGTCTCCTACGAGCAGTACTTC
NA NA TRBJ1-6 TRBV27 CASMGRLNSPLHF TGTGCCTCTATGGGCCGCCTTAATTCACCCCTCCACTTT
NA few TRBJ2-5 TRBV6-2/TRBV6-3 CASSYPIERRRTQETQYF TGTGCCAGCAGTTACCCTATCGAGAGAAGGAGGACCCAAGAGACCCAGTACTTC
TRBD2 NA TRBJ2-1 TRBV9 CASSAQGRDRREVYNEQFF TGTGCCAGCAGCGCACAGGGAAGAGATAGGCGGGAGGTCTACAATGAGCAGTTCTTC
TRBD2 NA TRBJ2-2 TRBV19 CASSLWTSLNTGELFF TGTGCCAGTAGTCTCTGGACTAGCCTGAACACCGGGGAGCTGTTTTTT